The entry that follows covers one TCR beta chain sequence. Its antigen is as yet unknown. The sample originates from a study of CD4 T cells in relation to SARS-CoV-2 and coronaviruses. General study points: Crossreactive clones expanded significantly less to SARS-CoV-2 than monoreactive clones. Pre-pandemic and post-infection samples never came from the same donor.

Method: immunoSEQ multiplex PCR; TCRdb's copy keeps in-frame clones and lacks some. Of about 68,000 clones in the sample, roughly 93% were seen once. Unexposed donor CD4+ T cells date from about 2011-2018, before the COVID-19 pandemic. CD4 enrichment then naive enrichment separated naive from memory CD4+ cells. Trimming took 1 base from V and 8 from J, leaving 11 bases between them. Germline V gene data show CDR1 as SNHLY and CDR2 as FYNNEI. The length of the CDR3 is 14 residues. J is TRBJ1-4 and V is TRBV2; D is unresolved. This TCR derives from a human donor in good health. The sample was naive CD4+ T cells from PBMCs. Subset indicated: naive CD4+ T cells isolated by negative enrichment. CDR3 loop: CASSEEGLGEKLFF. The CDR3 DNA reads as TGTGCCAGCAGTGAAGAAGGTCTGGGGGAAAAACTGTTTTTT. Full variable domain (remainder filled in from reference TRBV2 and TRBJ1-4): EPEVTQTPSHQVTQMGQEVILRCVPISNHLYFYWYRQILGQKVEFLVSFYNNEISEKSEIFDDQFSVERPDGSNFTLKIRSTKLEDSAMYFCASSEEGLGEKLFFGSGTQLSVL.